This T cell receptor beta chain emerged from a study of CXCR3-negative and CXCR3-positive naive CD8 T cells (dated by TCRdb to the late 2010s). About the investigation overall: In total, roughly 150 million TRB reads were obtained, or roughly 1.5 +/- 0.3 million reads per library. Diversity and physicochemical repertoire analyses were performed on 11 donors pooled from two independent experiments. TRBV-TRBJ cluster analysis included naive subsets from a handful of donors and memory cells from 3 donors.

For each CD8+ T cell subset, flow sorting was done in triplicate, and 300,000 to 350,000 cells per subset went directly into RLT lysis buffer. To exclude memory contaminants, naive CD8+ T cells were stringently defined as CD45RO-CCR7+CD27+CD95-. Peripheral blood mononuclear cells were isolated from buffy coats using standard density gradient centrifugation. Naive CXCR3-negative and CXCR3-positive CD8+ T cells were flow-sorted on a FACSAria III. Total RNA was extracted from sorted cells with an RNeasy Mini Kit. On this clonotype itself: Its target antigen remains unknown.

Overall study results and their limits: Surface CD5, linked to self-reactivity in mice, was comparable between naive subsets; TCR interaction strength was therefore also inferred from TRB CDR3 physicochemical properties. Freshly isolated PBMCs were used for most assays because CXCR3 expression partially decreased after cryopreservation. TRBV-TRBJ usage was similar between naive CXCR3-negative and CXCR3-positive cells from the same donor, while memory cells showed distinct patterns. Both naive subsets had comparably high repertoire diversity, while memory CD8+ T cells had much lower repertoire diversity. TRB CDR3s from CXCR3-positive naive cells showed higher hydrophobicity (lower Kidera factor 4), lower energy, and higher strength and volume indices than CXCR3-negative naive cells.

Sequencing relied on a NextSeq 550. The Human TCR Profiling Kit (MiLaboratory) was used to make UMI-labeled 5' RACE TRB cDNA libraries. cDNA synthesis used the entire amount of extracted RNA, and PCR amplification then used the entire amount of cDNA produced. Libraries were prepared in parallel using an identical number of PCR cycles. The authors' analysis ran thus. About 57,000 +/- 9,900 unique UMI-labeled TRB cDNA molecules per library were extracted with MIGEC and MiXCR, with at least two reads per UMI required. An average of roughly 40,000 +/- 10,000 functional in-frame TRB CDR3 nucleotide clonotypes without stop codons was found per library. After downsampling to 5000 UMI-labeled TRB molecules per sample, diversity metrics such as normalized Shannon-Wiener and Chao1 were calculated in VDJtools. For the central five CDR3 residues, VDJtools calculated physicochemical properties weighted by clonotype size, namely interaction energy, strength, volume and Kidera factor 4. After reprocessing by TCRdb, each CDR3 protein sequence is one entry, and no DNA is given. TCRdb's processing, not the authors' own work, is the source of the V and J calls. This sample's table lists about 120,000 distinct CDR3 sequences. Together, the top ten hold 0.36% of the sample.

The sample taken for sequencing was naive CXCR3+ CD8+ T cells from blood. The sample's cell subset or site label, decoded: CD45RO-CCR7+CD27+CD95- naive CD8+ T cells expressing CXCR3 (TNR3+). This TCR was sampled from a human donor in good health. Some clones in this sample may be carry-over from other donors' samples.

CDR3 protein: CASSIGVAYEQYF. The chain uses TRBV19 and TRBJ2-7. The CDR3 goes from the cysteine to the phenylalanine over 13 residues. No DNA is listed. As encoded in the germline V gene (reference sequence), CDR1 is LNHDA while CDR2 is SQIVND.